These 10 T cell receptor beta chains came from one sample sequenced in a study of siplizumab effects on memory and regulatory T cells. Some clones are missing from TCRdb's copy, which holds only in-frame ones; the method was immunoSEQ multiplex PCR. The sample records about 120,000 clones, roughly 93% being singletons. The specimen was non-Treg CD4+ T cells sorted from blood. Receptors originate from a human donor in good health.

J is TRBJ2-5 and V is TRBV28, with 8 bases that match TRBD1. The J call may not be correct, given that the DNA end is closer to TRBJ2-7. Germline assignment: CDR1 MDHEN and CDR2 SYDVKM. The CDR3 totals 13 residues. CDR3 in DNA: TGTGCCAGCAGTGTGGACAGGGCCCACGAGCAGTACTTC. Translated: CASSVDRAHEQYF.

The rearrangement joins TRBV6-6 to TRBJ2-1, with TRBD2 matching over 9 bases. This CDR3 has 16 residues. CDR1 and CDR2 from the germline V gene are MNHNY and SVGAGI (reference sequence). J lost 7 bases, V lost 7 bases, and 14 bases had no gene match. This chain's CDR3 is CASTLGTAGGQNEQFF. The CDR3 region has the DNA TGTGCCAGCACCCTGGGAACTGCGGGGGGGCAAAATGAGCAGTTCTTC.

This sequence joins TRBV6-1 and TRBJ2-1, with 7 bases identical to TRBD2. Germline-derived CDR1 and CDR2 are MNHNS and SASEGT. The CDR3 is made up of 14 amino acids. V lost 3 bases to trimming and J lost 5 bases; unmatched junction nucleotides: 4. For the CDR3, the DNA is TGTGCCAGCAGTGAGGGAGGGGCTGACAATGAGCAGTTCTTC. Translating it yields CASSEGGADNEQFF.

The gene calls are TRBV30 and TRBJ1-6, with D possibly matching TRBD1 (6 bases). This CDR3 is 17 amino acids long. V shed 8 bases and J shed 6 bases, with 26 bases lying between them. Germline CDR1 reads GTSNPN; CDR2 reads SVGIG (reference sequence). CDR3 DNA sequence: TGTGCCCTAACGACCACACGGACAGCTTCATTTAATTCACCCCTCCACTTT. Protein product: CALTTTRTASFNSPLHF.

The chain is built from TRBV10-2 and TRBJ2-1, with D maybe TRBD2 (5 bases). The CDR3 runs 14 residues. The V gene's germline CDR1 is WSHSY and CDR2 SAAADI. The V end was cut by 6 bases, the J end by 3 bases, with 12 bases between. DNA of the CDR3: TGCGCCAGCAGGGACTTAGGAGGCTACAATGAGCAGTTCTTC. Translated: CASRDLGGYNEQFF.

This rearrangement joins TRBV7-2 to TRBJ1-3; D might be TRBD1 (5 bases). This CDR3 has 17 amino acids. Germline values: CDR1 SGHTA, CDR2 FQGNSA. Trimming took off 2 bases at V and 0 bases at J, with 14 bases between the two ends. The CDR3 region is CASSLWGTLGSGNTIYF. The CDR3 DNA reads TGTGCCAGCAGCTTATGGGGGACTCTCGGCTCTGGAAACACCATATATTTT.

The chain couples TRBV7-3 to TRBJ2-3, with D maybe TRBD2 (5 bases). The CDR3 is made up of 16 amino acids. V lost 0 bases to trimming and J lost 0 bases, with 10 bases between them. CDR1 and CDR2 (germline): SGHTA, FQGTGA. The CDR3 bases are TGTGCCAGCAGCTTAACGTTGACGGGGAGCACAGATACGCAGTATTTT. Translation: CASSLTLTGSTDTQYF. Looking up the rest from reference TRBV7-3 and TRBJ2-3 gives the full variable domain: GAGVSQTPSNKVTEKGKYVELRCDPISGHTALYWYRQSLGQGPEFLIYFQGTGAADDSGLPNDRFFAVRPEGSVSTLKIQRTERGDSAVYLCASSLTLTGSTDTQYFGPGTRLTVL.

This rearrangement joins TRBV4-3 to TRBJ1-2; tentative D call: TRBD1 (6 bases). Per germline, CDR1 LGHNA and CDR2 YSLEER. Trimming removed 4 bases from V and 7 bases from J, with 13 bases in between. CDR3 size: 13 residues. The CDR3 nucleotides read TGCGCCAGCAGCCCTGAGGGGGGCGGTGGCTACACCTTC. Translated: CASSPEGGGGYTF.

The chain joins TRBV10-3 to TRBJ2-7; tentatively, D is TRBD1 (6 bases). Between the trimmed V and J ends, which lost 4 bases and 2 bases, there was a span of 15 bases. Germline lookup yields CDR1 ENHRY and CDR2 SYGVKD. This CDR3 comprises 15 residues. CDR3 region: CAISGNRDTTYEQYF. The CDR3 DNA follows: TGTGCCATCAGTGGGAACCGGGACACCACCTACGAGCAGTACTTC.

V is TRBV5-1 and J is TRBJ2-1; tentatively, D is TRBD2 (5 bases). The CDR3 has 13 amino acids. CDR1 SGHRS and CDR2 YFSETQ come from the germline V gene. Trimming cost V 0 bases and J 6 bases, with 7 bases left between them. CDR3 loop: CASSLDGINEQFF. The CDR3 bases are TGCGCCAGCAGCTTGGACGGGATCAATGAGCAGTTCTTC.